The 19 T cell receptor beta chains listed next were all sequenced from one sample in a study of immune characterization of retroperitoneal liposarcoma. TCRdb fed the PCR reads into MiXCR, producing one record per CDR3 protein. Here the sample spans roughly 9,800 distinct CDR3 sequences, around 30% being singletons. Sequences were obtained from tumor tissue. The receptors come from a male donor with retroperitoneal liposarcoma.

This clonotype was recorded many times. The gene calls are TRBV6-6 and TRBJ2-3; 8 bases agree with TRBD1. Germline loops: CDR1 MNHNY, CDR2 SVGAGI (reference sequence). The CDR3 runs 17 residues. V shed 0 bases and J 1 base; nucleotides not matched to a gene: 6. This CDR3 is CASSYSWTGFGTDTQYF. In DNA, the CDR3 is TGTGCCAGCAGTTACTCCTGGACAGGGTTCGGCACAGATACGCAGTATTTT.

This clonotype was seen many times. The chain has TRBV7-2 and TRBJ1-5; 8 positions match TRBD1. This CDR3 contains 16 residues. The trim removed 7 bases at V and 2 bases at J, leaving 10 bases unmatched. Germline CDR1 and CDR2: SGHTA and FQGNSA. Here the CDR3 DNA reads TGTGCCAGCACCACACAGGGGGGGCTGGGCAATCAGCCCCAGCATTTT. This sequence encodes CASTTQGGLGNQPQHF. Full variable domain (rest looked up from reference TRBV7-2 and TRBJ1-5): GAGVSQSPSNKVTEKGKDVELRCDPISGHTALYWYRQSLGQGLEFLIYFQGNSAPDKSGLPSDRFSAERTGGSVSTLTIQRTQQEDSAVYLCASTTQGGLGNQPQHFGDGTRLSIL.

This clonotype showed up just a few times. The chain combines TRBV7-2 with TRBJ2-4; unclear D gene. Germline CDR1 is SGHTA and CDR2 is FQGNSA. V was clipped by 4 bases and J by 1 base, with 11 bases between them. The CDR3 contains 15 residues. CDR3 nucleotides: TGTGCCAGCAGCTCTCTCGTCGAGGCCAAAAACATTCAGTACTTC. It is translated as CASSSLVEAKNIQYF.

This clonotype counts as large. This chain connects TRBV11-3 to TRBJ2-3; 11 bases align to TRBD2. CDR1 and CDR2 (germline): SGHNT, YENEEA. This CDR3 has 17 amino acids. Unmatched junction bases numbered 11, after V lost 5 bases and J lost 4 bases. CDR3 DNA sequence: TGTGCCAGCAGCACCAGCCGCCTAGCGGGAGGTGCAGATACGCAGTATTTT. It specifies CASSTSRLAGGADTQYF.

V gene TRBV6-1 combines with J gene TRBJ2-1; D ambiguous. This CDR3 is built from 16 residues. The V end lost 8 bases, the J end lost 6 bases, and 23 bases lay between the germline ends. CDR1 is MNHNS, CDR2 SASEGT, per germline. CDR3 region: CASCSSPTGQTNEQFF. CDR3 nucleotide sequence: TGTGCCAGCTGTAGTTCCCCCACGGGCCAAACCAATGAGCAGTTCTTC.

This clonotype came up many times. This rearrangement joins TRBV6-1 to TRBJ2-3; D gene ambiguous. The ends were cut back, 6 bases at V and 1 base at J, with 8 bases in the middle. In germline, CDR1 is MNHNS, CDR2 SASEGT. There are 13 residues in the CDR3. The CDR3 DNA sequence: TGTGCCAGCAGGATGGACGGCACAGATACGCAGTATTTT. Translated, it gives CASRMDGTDTQYF.

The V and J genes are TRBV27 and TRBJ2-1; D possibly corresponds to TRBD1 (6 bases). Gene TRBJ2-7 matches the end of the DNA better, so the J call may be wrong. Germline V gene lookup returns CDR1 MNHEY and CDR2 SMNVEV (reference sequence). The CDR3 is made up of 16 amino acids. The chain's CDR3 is CASRASDWGHSYEQYF. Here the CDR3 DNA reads TGTGCCAGCAGGGCCTCTGATTGGGGGCATTCCTACGAGCAGTACTTC.

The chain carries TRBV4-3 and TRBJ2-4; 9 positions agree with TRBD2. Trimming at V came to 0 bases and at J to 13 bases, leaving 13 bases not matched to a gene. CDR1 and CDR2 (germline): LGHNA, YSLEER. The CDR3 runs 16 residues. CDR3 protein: CASSQETAGGYNEQYF. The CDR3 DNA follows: TGCGCCAGCAGCCAAGAAACAGCGGGGGGATACAATGAGCAGTACTTC.

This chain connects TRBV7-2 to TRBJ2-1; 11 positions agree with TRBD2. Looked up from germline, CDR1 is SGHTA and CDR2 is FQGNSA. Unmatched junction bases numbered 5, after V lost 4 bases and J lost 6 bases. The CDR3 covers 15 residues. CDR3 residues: CASSSPGLAVNEQFF. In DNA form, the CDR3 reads TGTGCCAGCAGCTCCCCGGGACTAGCGGTCAATGAGCAGTTCTTC.

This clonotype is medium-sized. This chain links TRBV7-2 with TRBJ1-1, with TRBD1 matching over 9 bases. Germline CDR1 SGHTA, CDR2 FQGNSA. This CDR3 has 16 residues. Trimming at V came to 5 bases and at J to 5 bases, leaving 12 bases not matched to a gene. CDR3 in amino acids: CASSPQPGQGRTEAFF. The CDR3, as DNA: TGTGCCAGCAGCCCCCAACCCGGACAGGGGCGAACTGAAGCTTTCTTT.

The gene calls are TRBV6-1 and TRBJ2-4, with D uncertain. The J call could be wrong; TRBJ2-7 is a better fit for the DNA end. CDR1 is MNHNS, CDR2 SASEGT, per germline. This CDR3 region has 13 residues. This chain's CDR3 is CASSEVEDYEQYF. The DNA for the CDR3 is TGTGCCAGCAGTGAGGTCGAAGACTACGAGCAGTACTTC.

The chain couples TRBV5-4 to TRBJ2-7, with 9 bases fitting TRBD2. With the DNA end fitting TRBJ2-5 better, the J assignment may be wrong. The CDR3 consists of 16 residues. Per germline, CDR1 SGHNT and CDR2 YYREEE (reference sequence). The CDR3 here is CASSLGSGLAQETQYF. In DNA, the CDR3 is TGTGCCAGCAGCTTGGGGTCGGGACTAGCTCAAGAGACCCAGTACTTC.

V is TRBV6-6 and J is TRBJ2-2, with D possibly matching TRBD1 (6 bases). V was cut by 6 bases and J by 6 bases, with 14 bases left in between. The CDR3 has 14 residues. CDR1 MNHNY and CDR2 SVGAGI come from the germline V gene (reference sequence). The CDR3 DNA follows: TGTGCCAGCAGCATTAAACAGGGACCCGGGGAGCTGTTTTTT. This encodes CASSIKQGPGELFF.

In nucleotides, the CDR3 is TGTGCCAGCGTAAGCTCTGGGGCCAACGTCCTGACTTTC. It translates to CASVSSGANVLTF. This chain uses TRBV6-1 with TRBJ2-6; D remains unclear. Germline assignment: CDR1 MNHNS and CDR2 SASEGT. The V gene lost 8 bases and the J gene lost 0 bases, with 5 bases spanning the gap. The CDR3 is 13 residues long.

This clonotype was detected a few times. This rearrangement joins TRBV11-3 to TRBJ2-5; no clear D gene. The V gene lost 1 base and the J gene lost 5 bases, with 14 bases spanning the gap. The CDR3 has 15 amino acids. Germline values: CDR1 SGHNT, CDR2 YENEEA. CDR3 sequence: CASSLGVSEWETQYF. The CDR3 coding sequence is TGTGCCAGCAGCTTAGGGGTATCGGAGTGGGAGACCCAGTACTTC.

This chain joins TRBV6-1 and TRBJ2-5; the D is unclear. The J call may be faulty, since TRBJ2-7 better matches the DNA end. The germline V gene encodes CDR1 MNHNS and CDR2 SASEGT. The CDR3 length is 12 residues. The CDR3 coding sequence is TGTGCCAGCAGTGAAGCAGACTACGAGCAGTACTTC. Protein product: CASSEADYEQYF.

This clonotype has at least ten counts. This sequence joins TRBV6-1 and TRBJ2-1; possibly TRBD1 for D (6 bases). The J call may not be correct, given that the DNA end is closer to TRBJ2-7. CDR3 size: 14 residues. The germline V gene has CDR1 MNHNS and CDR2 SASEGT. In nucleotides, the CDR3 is TGTGCCAGCGTCTCTGGACAGATGAACGACGAGCAGTACTTC. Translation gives CASVSGQMNDEQYF.

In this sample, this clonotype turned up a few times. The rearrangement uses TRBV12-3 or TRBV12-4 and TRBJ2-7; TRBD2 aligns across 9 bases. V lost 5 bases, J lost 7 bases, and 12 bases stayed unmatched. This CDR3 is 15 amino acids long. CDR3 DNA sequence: TGTGCCAGCAGTGAACTAGCGGGCTCCTACAATGAGCAGTACTTC. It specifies CASSELAGSYNEQYF.

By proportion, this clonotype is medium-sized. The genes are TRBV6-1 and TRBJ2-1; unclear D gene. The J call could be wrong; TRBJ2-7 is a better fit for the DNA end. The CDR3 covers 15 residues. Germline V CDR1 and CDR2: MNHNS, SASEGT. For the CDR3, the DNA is TGTGCCAGTAAAGACCAAGCCCTCGGACCGGTGGAGCAGTACTTC. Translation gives CASKDQALGPVEQYF.